The sequence of this T cell receptor beta chain was determined in a study of cytomegalovirus exposure and HLA in healthy donors. Whole-study context: There were about 85 million unique TCRs (from HLA-typed donors) in an early data release. Overall study findings and caveats: Among the CMV-associated chains, a few were confirmed in vitro as specific for CMV antigens. For most TCR beta V segments, an earlier analysis put the productive rate at about 87% or about 30% of the time. More clonal expansion characterized HLA-associated TCR beta chains than equally common others in a later analysis.

In the PCR, 60 Vbeta and 13 Jbeta primers were used. Data came from immunoSEQ multiplex PCR; TCRdb stores just in-frame clones and leaves some out. The data show nearly 65,000 clones, roughly 67% seen once. The length of the CDR3 is 15 residues. The germline CDR1 and CDR2 sequences are MNHNY and SVGAGI (reference sequence). V dropped 2 bases and J dropped 0 bases, with 8 bases sitting between them. As regards this clone: The antigen is unknown.

V usage is TRBV6-6 and J usage is TRBJ1-5; D unresolved. The TCR was taken from a man aged 50 to 59 in good health and CMV-seronegative. The sequenced sample was PBMCs. CDR3 region: CASSYGQNSNQPQHF. The CDR3 region has the DNA TGTGCCAGCAGTTACGGGCAGAATAGCAATCAGCCCCAGCATTTT.